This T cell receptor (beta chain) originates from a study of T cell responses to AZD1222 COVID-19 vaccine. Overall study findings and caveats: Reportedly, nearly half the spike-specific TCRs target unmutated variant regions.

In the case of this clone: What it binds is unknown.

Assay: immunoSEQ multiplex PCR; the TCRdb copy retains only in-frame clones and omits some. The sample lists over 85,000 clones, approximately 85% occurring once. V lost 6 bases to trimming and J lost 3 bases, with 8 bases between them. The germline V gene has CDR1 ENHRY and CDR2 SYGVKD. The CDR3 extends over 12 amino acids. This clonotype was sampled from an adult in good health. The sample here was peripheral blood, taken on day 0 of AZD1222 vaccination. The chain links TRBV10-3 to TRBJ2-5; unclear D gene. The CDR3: CAISGGEETQYF. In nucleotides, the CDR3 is TGTGCCATCAGCGGCGGAGAAGAGACCCAGTACTTC.